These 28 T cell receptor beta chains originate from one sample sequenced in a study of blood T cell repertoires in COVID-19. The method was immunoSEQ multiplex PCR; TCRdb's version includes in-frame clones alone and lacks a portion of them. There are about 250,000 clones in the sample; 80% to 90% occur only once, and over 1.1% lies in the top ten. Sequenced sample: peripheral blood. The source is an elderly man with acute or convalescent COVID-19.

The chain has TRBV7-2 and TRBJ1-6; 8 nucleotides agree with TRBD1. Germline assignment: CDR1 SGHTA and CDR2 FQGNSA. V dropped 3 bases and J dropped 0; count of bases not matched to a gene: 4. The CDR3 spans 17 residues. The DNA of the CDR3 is TGTGCCAGCAGCTTCGGGACAGGTCACTCCTATAATTCACCCCTCCACTTT. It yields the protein CASSFGTGHSYNSPLHF. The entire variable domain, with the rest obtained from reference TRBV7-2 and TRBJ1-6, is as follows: GAGVSQSPSNKVTEKGKDVELRCDPISGHTALYWYRQSLGQGLEFLIYFQGNSAPDKSGLPSDRFSAERTGGSVSTLTIQRTQQEDSAVYLCASSFGTGHSYNSPLHFGNGTRLTVT.

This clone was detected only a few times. CDR3 region: CASRQQPSEAFF. The CDR3 coding sequence is TGTGCCAGCAGACAACAGCCCTCTGAAGCTTTCTTT. This chain joins TRBV11-2 and TRBJ1-1, with D hard to call. Germline-derived CDR1 and CDR2 are SGHAT and FQNNGV. The CDR3 covers 12 residues. V lost 6 bases and J lost 6, with 11 bases in between.

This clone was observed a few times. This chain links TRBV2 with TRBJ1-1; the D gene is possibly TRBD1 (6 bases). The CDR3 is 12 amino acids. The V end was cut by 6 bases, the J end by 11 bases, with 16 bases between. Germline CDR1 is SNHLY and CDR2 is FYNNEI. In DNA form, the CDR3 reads TGTGCCAGCAGCCCCACAGGGAGTGGGGCTTTCTTT. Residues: CASSPTGSGAFF.

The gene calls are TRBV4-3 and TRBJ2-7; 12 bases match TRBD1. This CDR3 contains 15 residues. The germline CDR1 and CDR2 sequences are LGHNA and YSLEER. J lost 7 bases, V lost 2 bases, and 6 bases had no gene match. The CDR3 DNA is TGCGCCAGCAGCCAACCGGGACAGGGGGCGGAAGAGCAGTACTTC. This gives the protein CASSQPGQGAEEQYF.

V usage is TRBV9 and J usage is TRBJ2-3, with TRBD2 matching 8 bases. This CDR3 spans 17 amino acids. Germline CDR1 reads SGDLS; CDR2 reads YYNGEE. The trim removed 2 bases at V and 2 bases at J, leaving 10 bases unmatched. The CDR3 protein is CASSVEASGFVTDTQYF. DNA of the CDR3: TGTGCCAGCAGCGTTGAGGCTAGCGGGTTTGTCACAGATACGCAGTATTTT.

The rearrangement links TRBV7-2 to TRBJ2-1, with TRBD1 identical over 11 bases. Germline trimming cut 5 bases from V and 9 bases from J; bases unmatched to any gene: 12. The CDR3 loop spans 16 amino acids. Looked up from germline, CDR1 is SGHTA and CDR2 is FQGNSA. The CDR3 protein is CASSPDMDRGRREQFF. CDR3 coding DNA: TGTGCCAGCAGCCCTGACATGGACAGGGGGCGCCGTGAGCAGTTCTTC.

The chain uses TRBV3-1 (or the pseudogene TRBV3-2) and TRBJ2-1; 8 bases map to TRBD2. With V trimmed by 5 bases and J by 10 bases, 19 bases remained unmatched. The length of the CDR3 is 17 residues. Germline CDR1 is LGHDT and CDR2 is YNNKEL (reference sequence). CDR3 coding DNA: TGTGCCAGCAGCGTACAAGGGGGACTAGGGACGGCCACCGAGCAGTTCTTC. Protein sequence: CASSVQGGLGTATEQFF.

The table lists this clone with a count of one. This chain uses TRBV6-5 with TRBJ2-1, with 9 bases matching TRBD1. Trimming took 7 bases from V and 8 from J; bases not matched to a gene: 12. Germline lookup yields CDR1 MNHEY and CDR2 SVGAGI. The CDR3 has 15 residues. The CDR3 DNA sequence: TGTGCCAGCACTACCGGGACAGGGACTGATCATGAGCAGTTCTTC. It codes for CASTTGTGTDHEQFF.

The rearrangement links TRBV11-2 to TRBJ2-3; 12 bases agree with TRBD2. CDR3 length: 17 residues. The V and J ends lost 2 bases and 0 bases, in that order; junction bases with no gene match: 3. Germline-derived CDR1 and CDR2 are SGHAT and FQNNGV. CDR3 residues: CASSLRTSGVSTDTQYF. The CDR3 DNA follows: TGTGCCAGCAGCTTACGGACTAGCGGGGTTAGCACAGATACGCAGTATTTT.

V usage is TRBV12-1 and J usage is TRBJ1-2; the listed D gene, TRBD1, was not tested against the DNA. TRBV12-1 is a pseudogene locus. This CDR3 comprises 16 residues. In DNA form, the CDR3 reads TGTGCCAGCAGCTCTCCCCCGGGACAGGGTAACTATGGCTACACCTTC. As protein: CASSSPPGQGNYGYTF.

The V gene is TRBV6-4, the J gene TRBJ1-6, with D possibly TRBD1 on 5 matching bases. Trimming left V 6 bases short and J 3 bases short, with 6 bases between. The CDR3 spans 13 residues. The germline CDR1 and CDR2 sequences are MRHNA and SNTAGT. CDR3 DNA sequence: TGTGCCAGCAGCCAGGGCTATAATTCACCCCTCCACTTT. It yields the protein CASSQGYNSPLHF.

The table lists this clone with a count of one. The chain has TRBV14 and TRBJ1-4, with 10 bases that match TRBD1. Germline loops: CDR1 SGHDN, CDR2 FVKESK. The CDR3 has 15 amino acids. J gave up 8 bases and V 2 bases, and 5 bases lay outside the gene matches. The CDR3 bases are TGTGCCAGCAGCCAACCCGGGACAGGGGAAGAAAAACTGTTTTTT. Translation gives CASSQPGTGEEKLFF. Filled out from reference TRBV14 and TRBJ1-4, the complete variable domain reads EAGVTQFPSHSVIEKGQTVTLRCDPISGHDNLYWYRRVMGKEIKFLLHFVKESKQDESGMPNNRFLAERTGGTYSTLKVQPAELEDSGVYFCASSQPGTGEEKLFFGSGTQLSVL.

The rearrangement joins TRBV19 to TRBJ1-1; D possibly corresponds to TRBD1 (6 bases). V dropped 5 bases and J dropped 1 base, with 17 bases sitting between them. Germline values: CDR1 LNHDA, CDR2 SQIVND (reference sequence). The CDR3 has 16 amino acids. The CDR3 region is CASSQRAGEGNTEAFF. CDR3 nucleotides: TGTGCCAGTAGTCAACGGGCAGGGGAAGGGAACACTGAAGCTTTCTTT.

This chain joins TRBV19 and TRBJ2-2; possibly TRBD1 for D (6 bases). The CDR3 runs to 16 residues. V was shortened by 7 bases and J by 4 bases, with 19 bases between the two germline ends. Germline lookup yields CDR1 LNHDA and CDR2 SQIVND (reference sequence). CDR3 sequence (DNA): TGTGCCAGTAAGCGGACAGCCAACTCTCCCACCGGGGAGCTGTTTTTT. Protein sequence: CASKRTANSPTGELFF.

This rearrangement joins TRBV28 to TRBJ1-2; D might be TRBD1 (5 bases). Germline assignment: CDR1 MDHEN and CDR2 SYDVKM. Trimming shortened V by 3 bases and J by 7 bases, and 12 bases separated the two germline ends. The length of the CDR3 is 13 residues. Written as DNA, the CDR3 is TGTGCCAGCAGTTTCCCCAGGGAACGTGGCTACACCTTC. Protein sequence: CASSFPRERGYTF.

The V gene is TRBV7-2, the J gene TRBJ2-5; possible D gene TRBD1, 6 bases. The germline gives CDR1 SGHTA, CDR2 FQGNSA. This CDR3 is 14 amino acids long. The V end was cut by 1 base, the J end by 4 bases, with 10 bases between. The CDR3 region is CASSLGTALETQYF. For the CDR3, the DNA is TGTGCCAGCAGCTTAGGGACAGCTTTAGAGACCCAGTACTTC. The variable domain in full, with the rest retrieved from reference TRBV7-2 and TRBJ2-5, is GAGVSQSPSNKVTEKGKDVELRCDPISGHTALYWYRQSLGQGLEFLIYFQGNSAPDKSGLPSDRFSAERTGGSVSTLTIQRTQQEDSAVYLCASSLGTALETQYFGPGTRLLVL.

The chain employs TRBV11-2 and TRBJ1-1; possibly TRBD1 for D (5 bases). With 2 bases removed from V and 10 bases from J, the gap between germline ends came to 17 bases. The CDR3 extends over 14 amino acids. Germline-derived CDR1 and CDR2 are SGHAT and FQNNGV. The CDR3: CASSLWGEGFVAFF. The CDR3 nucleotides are TGTGCCAGCAGCTTATGGGGGGAAGGATTCGTAGCTTTCTTT.

CDR3 DNA sequence: TGTGCCAGCAGCCCGGTCGGAGATACGCAGTATTTT. Translated, it gives CASSPVGDTQYF. V and J are TRBV5-4 and TRBJ2-3; D is uncertain. With 4 bases removed from V and 5 bases from J, the gap between germline ends came to 8 bases. The germline V gene encodes CDR1 SGHNT and CDR2 YYREEE (reference sequence). This CDR3 is 12 amino acids long.

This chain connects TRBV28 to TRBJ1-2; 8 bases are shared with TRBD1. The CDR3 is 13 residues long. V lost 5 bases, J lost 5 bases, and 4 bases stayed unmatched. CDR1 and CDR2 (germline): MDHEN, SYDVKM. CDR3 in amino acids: CASSPGGRYGYTF. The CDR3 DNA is TGTGCCAGCAGTCCAGGGGGCCGTTATGGCTACACCTTC.

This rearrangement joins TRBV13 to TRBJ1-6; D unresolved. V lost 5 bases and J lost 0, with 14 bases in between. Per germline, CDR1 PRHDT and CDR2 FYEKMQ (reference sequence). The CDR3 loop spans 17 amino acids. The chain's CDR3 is CASSPRRISSYNSPLHF. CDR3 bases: TGTGCCAGCAGCCCCCGGCGGATTAGCTCCTATAATTCACCCCTCCACTTT.

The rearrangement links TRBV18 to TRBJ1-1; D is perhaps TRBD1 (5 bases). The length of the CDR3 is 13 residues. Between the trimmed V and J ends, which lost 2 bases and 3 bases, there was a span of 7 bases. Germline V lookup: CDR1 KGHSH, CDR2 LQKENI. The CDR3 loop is CASSPSGYTEAFF. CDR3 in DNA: TGTGCCAGCTCACCATCAGGGTACACTGAAGCTTTCTTT.

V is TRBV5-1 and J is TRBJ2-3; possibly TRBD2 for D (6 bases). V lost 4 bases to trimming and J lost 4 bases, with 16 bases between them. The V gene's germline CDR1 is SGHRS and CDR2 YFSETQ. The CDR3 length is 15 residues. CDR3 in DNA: TGCGCCAGCAGCCCGGAGGGCGTTCCATCAGATACGCAGTATTTT. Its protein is CASSPEGVPSDTQYF.

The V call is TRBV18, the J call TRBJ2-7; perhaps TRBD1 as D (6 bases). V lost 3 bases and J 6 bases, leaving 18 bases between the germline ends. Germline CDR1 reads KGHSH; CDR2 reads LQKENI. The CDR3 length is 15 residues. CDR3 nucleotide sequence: TGTGCCAGCTCACCGGAAATGGATCGAGGGGGCGAGCAGTACTTC. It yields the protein CASSPEMDRGGEQYF.

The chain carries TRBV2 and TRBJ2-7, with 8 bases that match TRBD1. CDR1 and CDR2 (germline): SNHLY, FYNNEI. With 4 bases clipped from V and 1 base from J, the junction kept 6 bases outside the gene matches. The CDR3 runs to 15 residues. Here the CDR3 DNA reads TGTGCCAGCAGTGCCGAGGGACAGGCGTCCTACGAGCAGTACTTC. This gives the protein CASSAEGQASYEQYF.

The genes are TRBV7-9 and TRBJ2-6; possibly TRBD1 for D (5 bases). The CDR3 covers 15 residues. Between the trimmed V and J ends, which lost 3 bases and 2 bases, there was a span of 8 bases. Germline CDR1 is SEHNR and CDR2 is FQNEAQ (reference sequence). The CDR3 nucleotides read TGTGCCAGCAGCTTGACAGTGGCTGGGGCCAACGTCCTGACTTTC. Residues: CASSLTVAGANVLTF.

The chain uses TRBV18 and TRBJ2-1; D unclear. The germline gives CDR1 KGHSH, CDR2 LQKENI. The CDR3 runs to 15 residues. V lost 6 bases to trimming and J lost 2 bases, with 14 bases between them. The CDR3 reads CASSRGGSTYNEQFF. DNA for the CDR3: TGTGCCAGCTCCCGCGGCGGCAGTACCTACAATGAGCAGTTCTTC.

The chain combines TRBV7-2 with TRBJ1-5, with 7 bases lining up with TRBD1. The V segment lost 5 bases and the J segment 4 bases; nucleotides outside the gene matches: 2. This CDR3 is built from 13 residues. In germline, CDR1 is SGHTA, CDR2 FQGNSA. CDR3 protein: CASSPQGNQPQHF. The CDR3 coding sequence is TGTGCCAGCAGCCCACAGGGGAATCAGCCCCAGCATTTT.

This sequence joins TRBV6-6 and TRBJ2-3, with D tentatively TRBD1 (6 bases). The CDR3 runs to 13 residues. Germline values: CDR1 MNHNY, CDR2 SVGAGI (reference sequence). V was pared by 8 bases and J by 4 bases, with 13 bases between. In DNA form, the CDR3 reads TGTGCCAGCGGGACAAGTTGGGCAGATACGCAGTATTTT. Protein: CASGTSWADTQYF.